The 20 T cell receptor beta chains below were found in one sample sequenced in a study of blood T cell repertoires in COVID-19. TCRdb's copy holds only in-frame clones and misses some; the assay was immunoSEQ multiplex PCR. In the table there are under 150,000 clones, 87% of which are singletons. Sequencing was performed on peripheral blood. These receptors were obtained from a woman aged 40 to 50 with acute or convalescent COVID-19.

This clone was seen a single time. The chain joins TRBV3-1 (or the pseudogene TRBV3-2) to TRBJ2-3; 9 bases align to TRBD2. Germline V gene sequence: CDR1 LGHDT, CDR2 YNNKEL (reference sequence). V shed 1 base and J 3 bases; nucleotides not matched to a gene: 23. This CDR3 is built from 22 residues. Written as DNA, the CDR3 is TGTGCCAGCAGCCAAGTCGGCCCCCTCGGGTTAGCGGGAGTAAGGAGGACAGATACGCAGTATTTT. Residues: CASSQVGPLGLAGVRRTDTQYF.

The chain has TRBV7-2 and TRBJ2-3, with 7 nucleotides matching TRBD1. The CDR3 is made up of 14 amino acids. Germline-derived CDR1 and CDR2 are SGHTA and FQGNSA. V shed 5 bases, J shed 2 bases, and the junction held 4 bases outside the gene matches. In DNA, the CDR3 is TGTGCCAGCAGCCCGGGACAGCACACAGATACGCAGTATTTT. Translation: CASSPGQHTDTQYF.

This clone was detected once. The chain is built from TRBV25-1 and TRBJ2-2, with a possible D match to TRBD2 (7 bases). Trimming removed 7 bases from V and 7 bases from J, with 22 bases in between. The germline gives CDR1 MGHDK, CDR2 SYGVNS. The CDR3 is 16 amino acids. CDR3 DNA: TGTGCCAGCACAGCCGGGGGCGGGAGTAGTATCGGGGAGCTGTTTTTT. Amino acid sequence: CASTAGGGSSIGELFF. Together with reference TRBV25-1 and TRBJ2-2, the CDR3 gives the full variable domain: EADIYQTPRYLVIGTGKKITLECSQTMGHDKMYWYQQDPGMELHLIHYSYGVNSTEKGDLSSESTVSRIRTEHFPLTLESARPSHTSQYLCASTAGGGSSIGELFFGEGSRLTVL.

This clone has a single count. The genes are TRBV9 and TRBJ1-5; 11 bases are a match to TRBD1. With 4 bases clipped from V and 4 bases from J, the junction kept 4 bases outside the gene matches. CDR3 length: 15 amino acids. CDR1 is SGDLS, CDR2 YYNGEE, per germline. The CDR3 region has the DNA TGTGCCAGCAGCTCCGGGACAGGGGGTAATCAGCCCCAGCATTTT. Amino acids: CASSSGTGGNQPQHF.

This sequence joins TRBV6-5 and TRBJ1-1, with 7 bases identical to TRBD1. V dropped 6 bases and J dropped 0; count of bases not matched to a gene: 4. The CDR3 loop spans 14 amino acids. Per germline, CDR1 MNHEY and CDR2 SVGAGI. As DNA, the CDR3 is TGTGCCAGCAGGGCGGGACAGATGAACACTGAAGCTTTCTTT. This gives the protein CASRAGQMNTEAFF.

The chain couples TRBV28 to TRBJ1-2; 8 nucleotides agree with TRBD1. The CDR3 is made up of 17 amino acids. The ends lost 1 base at V and 9 bases at J; junction bases unmatched: 16. Germline V gives CDR1 MDHEN, CDR2 SYDVKM. The CDR3 DNA is TGTGCCAGCAGTTTATCGTCGGGCAGGGGGCGCGGAATGAGCTACACCTTC. Protein sequence: CASSLSSGRGRGMSYTF.

This clone was detected a few times. The CDR3 spells CAISEATVGEAFF. The CDR3 nucleotides are TGTGCCATCAGTGAGGCGACAGTTGGTGAAGCTTTCTTT. The chain employs TRBV10-3 and TRBJ1-1, with D perhaps TRBD1 (5 bases). Germline V gene lookup returns CDR1 ENHRY and CDR2 SYGVKD. CDR3 length: 13 amino acids. The V gene lost 2 bases and the J gene lost 7 bases, with 11 bases spanning the gap.

In this sample, this clone turned up once. The J gene is TRBJ1-6, the V gene TRBV7-9, with D possibly TRBD1 on 5 matching bases. Germline V gene sequence: CDR1 SEHNR, CDR2 FQNEAQ (reference sequence). This CDR3 spans 13 amino acids. V was cut by 5 bases and J by 9 bases, with 11 bases left in between. Here the CDR3 DNA reads TGTGCCAGCAGCCGACAGTGGTCTTCACCCCTCCACTTT. Its translation: CASSRQWSSPLHF.

Concerning this clone itself: The limits of the CDR3 on the DNA are not certain, so only TCRdb's listed CDR3 is given. V is TRBV29-1 and J is TRBJ2-7; no check of the table's D call, TRBD1, against the DNA was made. The CDR3 has 13 amino acids, counting both end residues. Germline CDR1 reads SQVTM; CDR2 reads ANQGSEA. The CDR3 reads CSVSGQGTYEQYF.

J is TRBJ1-1 and V is TRBV5-4; D unclear. Germline lookup yields CDR1 SGHNT and CDR2 YYREEE (reference sequence). The CDR3 runs to 14 residues. Between the trimmed V and J ends, which lost 10 bases and 0 bases, there was a span of 16 bases. The CDR3 reads CALTGGSLNTEAFF. In DNA form, the CDR3 reads TGTGCCCTTACCGGTGGGAGCTTGAACACTGAAGCTTTCTTT.

The CDR3 region has the DNA TGCGCCAGCAGTCAATCCTCAGGGTCTAATCAGCCCCAGCATTTT. Translating it yields CASSQSSGSNQPQHF. This sequence joins TRBV23-1 and TRBJ1-5; TRBD1 is a possible D gene (5 bases). TRBV23-1 counts as an open reading frame of uncertain function. Trimming pared 0 bases from V and 4 bases from J, leaving 10 bases between. The CDR3 runs 15 residues.

This clone was seen only once. V gene TRBV4-3 combines with J gene TRBJ2-1; a possible D gene is TRBD2 (6 bases). Germline V gene sequence: CDR1 LGHNA, CDR2 YSLEER. The CDR3 has 16 amino acids. V was trimmed by 3 bases and J by 7 bases, leaving 19 bases between them. This CDR3 reads CASSQGGSSAFNEQFF. The CDR3 DNA sequence: TGCGCCAGCAGCCAGGGGGGTAGTAGCGCCTTTAATGAGCAGTTCTTC.

A word on this clone: The identical CDR3 is also encoded by other nucleotide sequences in the sample. The chain joins TRBV18 to TRBJ2-5, with D possibly being TRBD1 (5 bases). The germline gives CDR1 KGHSH, CDR2 LQKENI. Deletions cut 6 bases from V and 2 bases from J, with 10 bases between. CDR3 length: 13 residues. In DNA form, the CDR3 reads TGTGCCAGCTCCCCCGGACAACAAGAGACCCAGTACTTC. Encoded protein: CASSPGQQETQYF.

The chain links TRBV28 to TRBJ1-2; the D gene is possibly TRBD1 (5 bases). The CDR3 sequence is 14 residues long. In germline, CDR1 is MDHEN, CDR2 SYDVKM. V lost 3 bases to trimming and J lost 4 bases, with 12 bases between them. CDR3 region: CASSFLTVPYGYTF. The CDR3 DNA reads as TGTGCCAGCAGTTTCCTGACAGTTCCCTATGGCTACACCTTC.

In its sample, this clone was seen once. V gene TRBV27 combines with J gene TRBJ2-7, with D unclear. This CDR3 has 14 amino acids. Germline CDR1 MNHEY, CDR2 SMNVEV (reference sequence). V was shortened by 6 bases and J by 0 bases, with 12 bases between the two germline ends. The CDR3 spells CASRSTRSSYEQYF. As DNA, the CDR3 is TGTGCCAGCAGAAGTACGCGGAGCTCCTACGAGCAGTACTTC.

The chain couples TRBV3-1 (or the pseudogene TRBV3-2) to TRBJ1-4; D gene unclear. The CDR3 covers 12 residues. Germline V gene sequence: CDR1 LGHDT, CDR2 YNNKEL (reference sequence). The ends were cut back, 4 bases at V and 8 bases at J, with 8 bases in the middle. CDR3 in DNA: TGTGCCAGCAGCCCGGAGGCCGAAAAACTGTTTTTT. It is translated as CASSPEAEKLFF.

This clone came up many times. This sequence joins TRBV19 and TRBJ2-1; 9 nucleotides match TRBD2. Germline CDR1 reads LNHDA; CDR2 reads SQIVND (reference sequence). The CDR3 runs to 15 residues. Germline trimming cut 4 bases from V and 4 bases from J; bases unmatched to any gene: 5. The CDR3 DNA reads as TGTGCCAGTAGTAGCCTAGCGGGGAGTTACAATGAGCAGTTCTTC. This gives the protein CASSSLAGSYNEQFF.

This clone appeared once. The rearrangement uses TRBV7-9 and TRBJ2-5, with D possibly TRBD2 on 5 matching bases. With 5 bases removed from V and 3 bases from J, the gap between germline ends came to 16 bases. CDR1 is SEHNR and CDR2 is FQNEAQ in the germline V gene (reference sequence). CDR3 length equals 15 residues. Written as DNA, the CDR3 is TGTGCCAGCAGCCCCCCCCGGGAAGGAGAAGAGACCCAGTACTTC. Translating it yields CASSPPREGEETQYF. The variable domain in full, completed from reference TRBV7-9 and TRBJ2-5, reads DTGVSQNPRHKITKRGQNVTFRCDPISEHNRLYWYRQTLGQGPEFLTYFQNEAQLEKSRLLSDRFSAERPKGSFSTLEIQRTEQGDSAMYLCASSPPREGEETQYFGPGTRLLVL.

This clone was recorded only once. The rearrangement uses TRBV12-3 or TRBV12-4 and TRBJ1-4, with D tentatively TRBD1 (6 bases). The CDR3 contains 13 residues. The V end was cut by 7 bases, the J end by 8 bases, with 14 bases between. The CDR3: CASNPGQYEKLFF. The DNA for the CDR3 is TGTGCCAGCAATCCAGGACAGTACGAAAAACTGTTTTTT.

V usage is TRBV3-1 (or the pseudogene TRBV3-2) and J usage is TRBJ2-5; perhaps TRBD2 as D (6 bases). The V end was cut by 7 bases, the J end by 5 bases, with 17 bases between. Per the germline V gene, CDR1 is LGHDT and CDR2 is YNNKEL (reference sequence). The CDR3 totals 14 residues. CDR3 in DNA: TGTGCCAGCACCCAGGCACTAGCTGTTGAGACCCAGTACTTC. Translating gives CASTQALAVETQYF.